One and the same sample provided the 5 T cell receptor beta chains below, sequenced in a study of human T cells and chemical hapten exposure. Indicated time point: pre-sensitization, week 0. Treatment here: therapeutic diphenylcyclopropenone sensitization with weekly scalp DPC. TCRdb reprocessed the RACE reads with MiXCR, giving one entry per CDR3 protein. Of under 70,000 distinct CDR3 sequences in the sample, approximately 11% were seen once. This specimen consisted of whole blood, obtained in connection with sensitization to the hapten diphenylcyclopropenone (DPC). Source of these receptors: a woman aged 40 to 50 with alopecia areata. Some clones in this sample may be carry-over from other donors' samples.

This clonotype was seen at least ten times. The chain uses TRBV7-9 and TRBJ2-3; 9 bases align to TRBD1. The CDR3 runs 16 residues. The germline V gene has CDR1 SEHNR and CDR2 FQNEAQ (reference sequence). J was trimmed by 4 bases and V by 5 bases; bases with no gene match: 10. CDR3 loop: CASSPRQGGRPDTQYF. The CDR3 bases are TGTGCCAGCAGCCCAAGACAGGGGGGTAGACCAGATACGCAGTATTTT.

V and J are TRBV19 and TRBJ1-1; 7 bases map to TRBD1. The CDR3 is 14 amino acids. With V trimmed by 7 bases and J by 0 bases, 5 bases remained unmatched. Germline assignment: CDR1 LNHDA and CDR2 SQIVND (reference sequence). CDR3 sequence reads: CASTRTGVNTEAFF. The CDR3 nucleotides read TGTGCCAGTACTCGAACAGGGGTGAACACTGAAGCTTTCTTT.

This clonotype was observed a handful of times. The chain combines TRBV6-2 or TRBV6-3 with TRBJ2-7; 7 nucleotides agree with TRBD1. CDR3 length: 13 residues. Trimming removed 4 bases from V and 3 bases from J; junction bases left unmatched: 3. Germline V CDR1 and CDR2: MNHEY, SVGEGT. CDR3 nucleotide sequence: TGTGCCAGCAGTTGGGGACAGTTCTACGAGCAGTACTTC. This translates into CASSWGQFYEQYF.

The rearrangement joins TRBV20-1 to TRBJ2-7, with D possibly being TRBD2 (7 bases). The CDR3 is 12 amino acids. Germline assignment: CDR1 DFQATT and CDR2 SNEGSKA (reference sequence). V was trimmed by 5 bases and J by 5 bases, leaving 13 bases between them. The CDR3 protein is CSAGGAVDEQYF. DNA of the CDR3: TGCAGTGCTGGGGGGGCTGTGGACGAGCAGTACTTC.

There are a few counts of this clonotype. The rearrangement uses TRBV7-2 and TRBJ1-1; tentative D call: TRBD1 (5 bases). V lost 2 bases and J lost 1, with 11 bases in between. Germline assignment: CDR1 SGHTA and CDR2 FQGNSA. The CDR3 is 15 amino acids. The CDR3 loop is CASSLSGGANTEAFF. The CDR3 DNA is TGTGCCAGCAGCTTATCAGGAGGGGCGAACACTGAAGCTTTCTTT.